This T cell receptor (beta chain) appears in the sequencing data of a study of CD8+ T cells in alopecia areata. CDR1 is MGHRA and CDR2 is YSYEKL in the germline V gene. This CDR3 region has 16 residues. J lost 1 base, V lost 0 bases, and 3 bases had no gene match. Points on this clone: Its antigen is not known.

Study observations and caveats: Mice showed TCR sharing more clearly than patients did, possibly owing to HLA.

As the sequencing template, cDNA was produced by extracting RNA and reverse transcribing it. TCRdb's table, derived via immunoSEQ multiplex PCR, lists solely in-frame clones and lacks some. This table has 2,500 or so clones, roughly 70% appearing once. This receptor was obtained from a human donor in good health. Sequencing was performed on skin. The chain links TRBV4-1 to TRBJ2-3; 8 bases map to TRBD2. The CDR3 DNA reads TGCGCCAGCAGCCAAGATGCAGCGGGGGGCACAGATACGCAGTATTTT. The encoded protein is CASSQDAAGGTDTQYF.